This TCR beta chain was sequenced in a study of blood T cells in healthy people across ages. Then a second PCR, running roughly 7 to 11 cycles, was carried out with a sample-barcoded 5' primer and a J-beta primer mix. MiXCR, applied by TCRdb to the 5' RACE reads, yields one record per CDR3 protein. The profile covers more than 550,000 distinct CDR3 sequences, with 22% appearing a single time and about 20% taken by the ten largest. This sequence was found in a man between 65 and 85 years old in good health. The sequenced sample consisted of blood.

The CDR3 DNA reads as TGTGCCAGCAGTTACAAGGGCAGCCAAAACACTGAAGCTTTCTTT. Its translation is CASSYKGSQNTEAFF. J is TRBJ1-1 and V is TRBV6-6, with D unclear. This CDR3 has 15 residues. Trimming removed 2 bases from V and 2 bases from J, with 12 bases in between. Germline CDR1 MNHNY, CDR2 SVGAGI (reference sequence).